What follows are 17 T cell receptor beta chains derived from one specimen sequenced in a study of T cell repertoires in cytomegalovirus infection. No cognate antigen is known for these TCRs. TCRdb called the reads again in MiXCR, with one record for every CDR3 protein. The sample has fewer than 900,000 distinct CDR3 sequences, 29% seen once. The sample in question was cultured CD8+ T cells from PBMCs, obtained from culture after CMV antigen stimulation. These receptor sequences come from a human donor in good health (CMV status not recorded). Some clones in this sample may be carry-over from other donors' samples.

The table lists this clonotype with a few counts. This chain uses TRBV12-3 or TRBV12-4 with TRBJ2-5, with 10 bases aligning to TRBD1. The CDR3 extends over 19 amino acids. V shed 4 bases, J shed 4 bases, and the junction held 18 bases outside the gene matches. The CDR3 protein is CASSSTGGYLEGQGETQYF. The CDR3 DNA is TGTGCCAGCAGTTCGACAGGGGGCTACCTTGAGGGACAGGGAGAGACCCAGTACTTC.

The chain recombines TRBV19 with TRBJ2-1; TRBD2 agrees at 16 bases. This CDR3 region has 15 residues. CDR1 and CDR2 from the germline V gene are LNHDA and SQIVND (reference sequence). Trimming at V came to 4 bases and at J to 14 bases, leaving 8 bases not matched to a gene. The CDR3 region is CASSTGTSGGAGEFF. The DNA of the CDR3 is TGTGCCAGTAGTACCGGGACTAGCGGGGGGGCGGGCGAGTTCTTC.

The chain employs TRBV4-3 and TRBJ1-6; D unclear. The CDR3 length is 13 residues. V was cut by 1 base and J by 12 bases, with 10 bases left in between. Germline-derived CDR1 and CDR2 are LGHNA and YSLEER. CDR3 nucleotide sequence: TGCGCCAGCAGCCAAGTGGGCGTAGAACCCCTCCACTTT. Translated, it gives CASSQVGVEPLHF.

This chain links TRBV5-6 with TRBJ1-1, with 8 bases fitting TRBD1. V lost 5 bases to trimming and J lost 5 bases; unmatched junction nucleotides: 23. Germline V gene data show CDR1 as SGHDT and CDR2 as YYEEEE. The CDR3 has 19 amino acids. The DNA for the CDR3 is TGTGCCAGCAGGCCACCAGGGGGCGCGGCCGGGGGTCAGGGGACTGAAGCTTTCTTT. Translated: CASRPPGGAAGGQGTEAFF.

The chain links TRBV24-1 to TRBJ2-2; 8 bases fit TRBD1. The CDR3 covers 17 residues. Germline loops: CDR1 KGHDR, CDR2 SFDVKD. V lost 5 bases, J lost 7 bases, and 14 bases stayed unmatched. The CDR3 loop reads CATSGFADRDVHGELFF. For the CDR3, the DNA is TGTGCCACCAGTGGTTTCGCGGACAGGGACGTTCACGGGGAGCTGTTTTTT.

The chain links TRBV4-2 to TRBJ2-3, with D perhaps assigned TRBD1 or TRBD2 (5 bases each). V was trimmed by 0 bases and J by 6 bases, leaving 10 bases between them. CDR1 is LGHNA, CDR2 YNFKEQ, per germline. CDR3 length: 14 residues. DNA of the CDR3: TGTGCCAGCAGCCAAGACGGGGCTTTGGATACGCAGTATTTT. It specifies CASSQDGALDTQYF.

The chain combines TRBV20-1 with TRBJ1-3; tentatively, D is TRBD1 (5 bases). CDR3 length: 18 residues. V lost 0 bases to trimming and J lost 2 bases, with 20 bases between them. Germline V lookup: CDR1 DFQATT, CDR2 SNEGSKA (reference sequence). CDR3 in DNA: TGCAGTGCTAGAGATATCATGGAATTGGGGGGAGCTGGAAACACCATATATTTT. It is translated as CSARDIMELGGAGNTIYF.

The rearrangement joins TRBV7-6 to TRBJ1-1; D unclear. Trimming shortened V by 3 bases and J by 6 bases, and 14 bases separated the two germline ends. There are 14 residues in the CDR3. CDR1 SGHVS and CDR2 FNYEAQ come from the germline V gene. DNA for the CDR3: TGTGCCAGCAGCTTCCGTGGCAATCCCCCTGAAGCTTTCTTT. Its protein is CASSFRGNPPEAFF.

The chain recombines TRBV24-1 with TRBJ2-3; possibly TRBD2 for D (5 bases). V gave up 0 bases and J gave up 6 bases, with 12 bases separating them. In germline, CDR1 is KGHDR, CDR2 SFDVKD. The CDR3 contains 15 residues. CDR3 nucleotide sequence: TGTGCCACCAGTGATTTGACTAGTTGGAGGGATACGCAGTATTTT. Translating gives CATSDLTSWRDTQYF.

The chain links TRBV7-3 to TRBJ2-3; D gene unclear. CDR3 length: 13 residues. The ends were cut back, 5 bases at V and 4 bases at J, with 10 bases in the middle. Germline V gene lookup returns CDR1 SGHTA and CDR2 FQGTGA. This CDR3 reads CASSKYGSDTQYF. For the CDR3, the DNA is TGTGCCAGCAGCAAATATGGCTCAGATACGCAGTATTTT.

The chain combines TRBV12-3 or TRBV12-4 with TRBJ1-6; maybe TRBD1 (5 bases). V shed 5 bases and J shed 6 bases, with 14 bases lying between them. This CDR3 is built from 15 residues. CDR3 region: CASSLSGRGNSPLHF. The DNA for the CDR3 is TGTGCCAGCAGTCTCTCTGGGAGGGGTAATTCACCCCTCCACTTT.

The chain combines TRBV4-2 with TRBJ2-2; TRBD2 aligns across 12 bases. V was clipped by 4 bases and J by 6 bases; unmatched bases: 6. Germline CDR1 is LGHNA and CDR2 is YNFKEQ. CDR3 length equals 16 residues. CDR3 loop: CASSPGPSGGAGELFF. The CDR3 nucleotides are TGTGCCAGCAGCCCTGGCCCTAGCGGGGGGGCCGGGGAGCTGTTTTTT.

A few counts support this clonotype. The gene calls are TRBV7-2 and TRBJ2-1, with D possibly being TRBD1 (5 bases). The CDR3 is made up of 16 amino acids. Per germline, CDR1 SGHTA and CDR2 FQGNSA. V dropped 5 bases and J dropped 0 bases, with 14 bases sitting between them. CDR3 region: CASSQRTHSSYNEQFF. CDR3 coding DNA: TGTGCCAGCAGCCAAAGGACACATAGCTCCTACAATGAGCAGTTCTTC.

This clonotype was detected only a few times. The chain is built from TRBV12-5 and TRBJ2-1; D uncertain. From germline, CDR1 is LGHNT and CDR2 FRNRAP. CDR3 length equals 15 residues. CDR3: CALLNSSASYNEQFF. Here the CDR3 DNA reads TGTGCCCTACTCAACAGCTCAGCCTCCTACAATGAGCAGTTCTTC.

This clonotype was counted many times. This sequence joins TRBV28 and TRBJ1-5, with D unresolved. Per the germline V gene, CDR1 is MDHEN and CDR2 is SYDVKM. The CDR3 has 12 residues. With 10 bases removed from V and 7 bases from J, the gap between germline ends came to 14 bases. This CDR3 reads CAIRGGYQPQHF. As DNA, the CDR3 is TGTGCCATTAGAGGAGGGTACCAGCCCCAGCATTTT.

This chain connects TRBV28 to TRBJ2-4; D is tentatively TRBD1 or TRBD2 (5 bases each). CDR1 and CDR2 from the germline V gene are MDHEN and SYDVKM. The CDR3 loop spans 15 amino acids. Trimming removed 6 bases from V and 0 bases from J, with 12 bases in between. Here the CDR3 DNA reads TGTGCCAGCAGCCGAAGGGGAGTAGCCAAAAACATTCAGTACTTC. This translates into CASSRRGVAKNIQYF.

This clonotype came up a few times. The junction differs from germline at one of its ends, possibly a read error. The chain carries TRBV19 and TRBJ1-1; 9 nucleotides line up with TRBD1. Germline-derived CDR1 and CDR2 are LNHDA and SQIVND (reference sequence). The CDR3 totals 16 residues. Here the CDR3 DNA reads TGTGCGAGTATTGTAGGCCGGGACAGGGAAAACACTGAAGCTTTCTTT. This encodes CASIVGRDRENTEAFF.